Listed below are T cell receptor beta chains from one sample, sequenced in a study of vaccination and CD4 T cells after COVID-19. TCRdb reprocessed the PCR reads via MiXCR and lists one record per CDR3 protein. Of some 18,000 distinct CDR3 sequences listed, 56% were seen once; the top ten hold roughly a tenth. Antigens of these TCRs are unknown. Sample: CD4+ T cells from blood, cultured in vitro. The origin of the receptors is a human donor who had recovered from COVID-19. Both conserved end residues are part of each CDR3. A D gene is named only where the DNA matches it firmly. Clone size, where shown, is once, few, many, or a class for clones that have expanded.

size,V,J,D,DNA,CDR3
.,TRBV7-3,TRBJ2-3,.,TGTGCCAGCAGCTTAATGGCAGGGGTTACAGATACGCAGTATTTT,CASSLMAGVTDTQYF
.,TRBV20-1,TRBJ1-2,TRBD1,TGCAGTGCTAGAGATAGGCAGGGGGGCTTTAGTTATGGCTACACCTTC,CSARDRQGGFSYGYTF
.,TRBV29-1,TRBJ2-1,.,TGCAGCGCCACAGGGAAGATAACCTACAATGAGCAGTTCTTC,CSATGKITYNEQFF
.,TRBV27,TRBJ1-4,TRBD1,TGTGCCAGCGGGACAGGGTATGCGGAAAAACTGTTTTTT,CASGTGYAEKLFF
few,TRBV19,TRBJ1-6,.,TGTGCCAGTAGTATCGGGTCGGTTTCACCCCTCCACTTT,CASSIGSVSPLHF
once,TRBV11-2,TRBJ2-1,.,TGTGCCAGCAGCCTTGCCAGCGGAGAATACAATGAGCGGTTCTTC,CASSLASGEYNERFF
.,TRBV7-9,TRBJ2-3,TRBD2,TGTGCCAGCAGCCCCCCGGGGGGGGCAGATACGCAGTATTTT,CASSPPGGADTQYF
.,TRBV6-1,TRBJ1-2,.,TGTGCCAGCAGTGAAGGCTATGGCTACACCTTC,CASSEGYGYTF
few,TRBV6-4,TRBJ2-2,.,TGTGCCAGCAGTGAGGTGGAGGCCGGGGAGCTGTTTTTT,CASSEVEAGELFF
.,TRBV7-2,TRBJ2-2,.,TGTGCCAGCAGCTCTCAGGGGGGGAACACCGGGGAGCTGTTTTTT,CASSSQGGNTGELFF
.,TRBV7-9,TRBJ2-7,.,TGTGCCAGCAGCCAACCGAGGGACTCCTACGAGCAGTACTTC,CASSQPRDSYEQYF
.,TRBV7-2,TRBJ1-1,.,TGTGCCAGCAGCTTAATCTCACAGCGAACGACTGAAGCTTTCTTT,CASSLISQRTTEAFF
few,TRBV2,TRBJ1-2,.,TGTGCCAGCAGTCCAGAATATGGCTACACCTTC,CASSPEYGYTF
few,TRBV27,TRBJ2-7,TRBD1,TGTGCCAGCAGTTTATCCCCGGGACAGGTCTACGAGCAGTACTTC,CASSLSPGQVYEQYF
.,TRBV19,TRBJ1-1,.,TGTGCCAGTACCACCCCTCGGCGGACGGACCCTAACACTGAAGCTTTCTTT,CASTTPRRTDPNTEAFF
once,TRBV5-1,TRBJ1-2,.,TGCGCCAGCAGCTTGGAAGTTGCGGTGAACTATGGCTACACCTTC,CASSLEVAVNYGYTF
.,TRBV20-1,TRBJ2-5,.,TGCAGTGCCGCTAGACAAGAGACCCAGTACTTC,CSAARQETQYF
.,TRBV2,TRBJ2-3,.,TGTGCCAGCGGCAGGGGGCGGGGGGATACGCAGTATTTT,CASGRGRGDTQYF
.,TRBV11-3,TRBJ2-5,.,TGTGCCAGCAGCTTCCCCATTGGCCCCGGTTTGGGAACCCCAGGAGAGACCCAGTACTTC,CASSFPIGPGLGTPGETQYF
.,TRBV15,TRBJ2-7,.,TGTGCCACCAGCAGAGATGGGAGAGGGACCGAGCAGTACTTC,CATSRDGRGTEQYF
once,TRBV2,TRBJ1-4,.,TGTGCCAGCAGTGATGGGGTAGAAAAACTGTTTTTT,CASSDGVEKLFF
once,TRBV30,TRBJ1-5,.,TGTGCCTGGAGTGTACGGGGGAGCAATCAGCCCCAGCATTTT,CAWSVRGSNQPQHF
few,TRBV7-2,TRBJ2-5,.,TGTGCCAGCGGAGAGACCCAGTACTTC,CASGETQYF
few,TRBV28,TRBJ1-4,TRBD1,TGTGCCAGCAGCCCGACGAGGGGGCGCATTGGTGAAAAACTGTTTTTT,CASSPTRGRIGEKLFF
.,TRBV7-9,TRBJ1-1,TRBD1,TGTGCCAGTCGCCTTGACAGGGCTCTTACGGCTTTCTTT,CASRLDRALTAFF
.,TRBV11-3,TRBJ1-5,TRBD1,TGTGCCAGGTACGACGGGACAGGGGTTAATCAGCCCCAGCATTTT,CARYDGTGVNQPQHF
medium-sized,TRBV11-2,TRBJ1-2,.,TGTGCCAGCAGCTTCCCCGAGGGGGGTGGCTACACCTTC,CASSFPEGGGYTF
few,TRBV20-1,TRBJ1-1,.,TGCAGTGCCATCGGGGCACAGGGTGAAAGTGAAGCTTTCTTT,CSAIGAQGESEAFF
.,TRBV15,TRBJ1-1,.,TGTGCCACCAGCAGACAAACCCGGACTGAAGCTTTCTTT,CATSRQTRTEAFF
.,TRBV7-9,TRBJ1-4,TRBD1,TGTGCCAGCAGCTTAGGGGACAGGGGAACTAATGAAAAACTGTTTTTT,CASSLGDRGTNEKLFF
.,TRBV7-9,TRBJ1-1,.,TGTGCCAGCAGCATACAGGAGAACACTGAAGCTTTCTTT,CASSIQENTEAFF
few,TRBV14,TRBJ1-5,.,TGTGCCAGCAGCCAAGTTATTAGCAATCAGCCCCAGCATTTT,CASSQVISNQPQHF